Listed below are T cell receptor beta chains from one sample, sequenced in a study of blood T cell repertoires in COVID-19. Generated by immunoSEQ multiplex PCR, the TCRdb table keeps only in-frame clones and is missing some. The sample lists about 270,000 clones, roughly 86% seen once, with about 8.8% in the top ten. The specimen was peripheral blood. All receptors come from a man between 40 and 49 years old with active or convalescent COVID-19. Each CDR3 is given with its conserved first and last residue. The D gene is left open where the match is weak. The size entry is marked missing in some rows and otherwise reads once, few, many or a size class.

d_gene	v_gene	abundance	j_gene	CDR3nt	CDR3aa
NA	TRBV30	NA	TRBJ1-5	TGTGCCTCCTCGCCAAGCAGGGCGCAGCCCCAGCATTTT	CASSPSRAQPQHF
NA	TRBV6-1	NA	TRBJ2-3	TGTGCCAGCAGTGAAATGGAGTTCACAGATACGCAGTATTTT	CASSEMEFTDTQYF
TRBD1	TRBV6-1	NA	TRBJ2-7	TGTGCCAGCAAAACGGGTCAGGGGGTCGACGAGCAGTACTTC	CASKTGQGVDEQYF
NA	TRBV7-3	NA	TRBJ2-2	TGTGCCAGCAGCTTATCTCCAGGTTCCGGGGAGCTGTTTTTT	CASSLSPGSGELFF
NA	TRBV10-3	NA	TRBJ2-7	TGTGCCATCAGCCCTGACAGTTACGAGCAGTACTTC	CAISPDSYEQYF
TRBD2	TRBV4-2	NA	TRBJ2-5	TGTGCCAGCAGCCAAGAGCGGGGGGGCCAAGAGACCCAGTACTTC	CASSQERGGQETQYF
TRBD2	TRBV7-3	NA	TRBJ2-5	TGTGCCAGCAGCCTGACCGGGGGGGAGAGGGAGACCCAGTACTTC	CASSLTGGERETQYF
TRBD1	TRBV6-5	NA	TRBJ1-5	TGTGCCAGCAGGTTGACAGGGGTAGGACAGCCCCAGCATTTT	CASRLTGVGQPQHF
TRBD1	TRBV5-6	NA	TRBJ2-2	TGTGCCAGCAGCAGGGACAGGTACACCGGGGAGCTGTTTTTT	CASSRDRYTGELFF
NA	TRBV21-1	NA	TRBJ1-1	TGTGCCAGCAGCAAAGAGGGCAGGGGGGACACTGAAGCTTTCTTT	CASSKEGRGDTEAFF
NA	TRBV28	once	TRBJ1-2	TGTGCCAGCAGAGGGGGTGGCTACACCTTC	CASRGGGYTF
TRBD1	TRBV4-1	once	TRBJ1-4	TGCGCCAGCAGCCAAGCCGGGACAGGGAGTGAAAAACTGTTTTTT	CASSQAGTGSEKLFF
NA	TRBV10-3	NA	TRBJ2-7	TGTGCCATCAGCCAAGCCCTTATAAGCTCCTACGAGCAGTACTTC	CAISQALISSYEQYF
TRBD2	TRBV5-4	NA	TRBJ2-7	TGTGCCAGCAGCTTGGCGGGGGGTAGTACCTACGAGCAGTACTTC	CASSLAGGSTYEQYF
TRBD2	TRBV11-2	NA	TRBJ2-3	TGTGCCAGCAGCTTAGGTGTGGGGACTAGCGATAAGGCAGATACGCAGTATTTT	CASSLGVGTSDKADTQYF
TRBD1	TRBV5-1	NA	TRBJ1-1	TGCGCCAGCAGCTTGGAATCAGGGGGAGCTGAAGCTTTCTTT	CASSLESGGAEAFF
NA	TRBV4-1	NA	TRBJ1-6	TGCGCCAGCAGCCAGGAGATGTACGGGAATTCACCCCTCCACTTT	CASSQEMYGNSPLHF
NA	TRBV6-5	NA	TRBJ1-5	TGTGCCAGCAGTCCTTACGGGGGTACCAATCAGCCCCAGCATTTT	CASSPYGGTNQPQHF
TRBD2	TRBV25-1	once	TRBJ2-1	TGTGCCAGCAGTGAGAGAGGGACTAGGGTCGCTGAGCAGTTCTTC	CASSERGTRVAEQFF
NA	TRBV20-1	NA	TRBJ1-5	TGCAGTGCTAGTGACCCAAGGGGTCAGCCCCAGCATTTT	CSASDPRGQPQHF
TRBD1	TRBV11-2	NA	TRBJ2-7	TGTGCCAGCAGCTTAGGGCAGGGGGCTGGGTACGAGCAGTACTTC	CASSLGQGAGYEQYF
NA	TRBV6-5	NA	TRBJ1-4	TGTGCCAGCAGTTACACAAGGGACACAGGAGGAGAAAAACTGTTTTTT	CASSYTRDTGGEKLFF
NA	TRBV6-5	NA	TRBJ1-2	TGTGCCAGCAGCCCCGGGCCGACGGGAGGCTACACCTTC	CASSPGPTGGYTF
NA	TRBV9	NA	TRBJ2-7	TGTGCCAGCAGCGGGTCCTTGGATTTAGCAATACACGAGCAGTACTTC	CASSGSLDLAIHEQYF
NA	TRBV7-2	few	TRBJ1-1	TGTGCCAGCAGCGCCGGGACAAGATTCCCCCTTACTGAAGCTTTCTTT	CASSAGTRFPLTEAFF
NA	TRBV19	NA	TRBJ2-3	TGTGCCAGCTCCAACTCAGGGGCTCCAGATACGCAGTATTTT	CASSNSGAPDTQYF
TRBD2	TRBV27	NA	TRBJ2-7	TGTGCCAGCACTCCGCTGTCGGGGGGTAATTCCTACGAGCAGTACTTC	CASTPLSGGNSYEQYF
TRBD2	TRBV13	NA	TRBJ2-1	TGTGCCAGCAGCTTGGAGGCCGGGACTAGCAGCAATGAGCAGTTCTTC	CASSLEAGTSSNEQFF
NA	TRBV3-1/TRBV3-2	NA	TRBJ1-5	TGTGCCAGCAGCCAAGGGGGGCAGGGCGACAATCAGCCCCAGCATTTT	CASSQGGQGDNQPQHF
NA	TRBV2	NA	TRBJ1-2	TGTGCCAGCAAAATTGGACAGCTAACTAACTATGGCTATACCTTC	CASKIGQLTNYGYTF
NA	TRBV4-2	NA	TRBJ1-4	TGTGCCAGCAGCTACCTAGGGAGTAATGAAAAACTGTTTTTT	CASSYLGSNEKLFF
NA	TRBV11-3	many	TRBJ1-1	TGTGCCAGCAGCTTAGCACAGGACACTGAAGCTTTCTTT	CASSLAQDTEAFF
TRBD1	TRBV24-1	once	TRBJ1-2	TGTGCCACCAGTGATTCGATGCCCTGGGCAGGGGGGAACTATGGCTACACCTTC	CATSDSMPWAGGNYGYTF